The 21 T cell receptor beta chains below all came from one sample that was sequenced in a study of T cell responses to AZD1222 COVID-19 vaccine. The protocol was immunoSEQ multiplex PCR, while the TCRdb copy is restricted to in-frame clones and leaves out a portion. The top ten hold under 11% of the sample, which has 95,000 to 150,000 clones, 80% to 90% seen once. Material: peripheral blood, obtained on day 0 of AZD1222 vaccination. The receptors were sampled from an adult in good health.

This chain connects TRBV29-1 to TRBJ2-7; D gene ambiguous. Germline V gene data show CDR1 as SQVTM and CDR2 as ANQGSEA. V dropped 3 bases and J dropped 0 bases, with 9 bases sitting between them. The CDR3 has 13 residues. The CDR3, as DNA: TGCAGCGTTGAGACCCCAGGCTCCTACGAGCAGTACTTC. This codes for CSVETPGSYEQYF.

The chain carries TRBV5-6 and TRBJ2-5; TRBD1 aligns across 7 bases. CDR3 length: 15 residues. J lost 3 bases, V lost 4 bases, and 9 bases had no gene match. Germline CDR1 SGHDT, CDR2 YYEEEE. CDR3: CASSTQQGSEETQYF. As DNA, the CDR3 is TGTGCCAGCAGCACCCAACAGGGGTCCGAAGAGACCCAGTACTTC.

CDR3: CASSAGGGTEAFF. CDR3 DNA sequence: TGTGCCAGCAGTGCGGGGGGAGGGACTGAAGCTTTCTTT. This chain connects TRBV6-4 to TRBJ1-1; D possibly corresponds to TRBD1 (5 bases). The length of the CDR3 is 13 residues. V shed 4 bases and J shed 5 bases, with 11 bases lying between them. Per germline, CDR1 MRHNA and CDR2 SNTAGT.

This chain uses TRBV19 with TRBJ2-1; 9 bases line up with TRBD2. The CDR3 extends over 15 amino acids. The V and J ends lost 5 bases and 8 bases, in that order; junction bases with no gene match: 10. Looked up from germline, CDR1 is LNHDA and CDR2 is SQIVND (reference sequence). This CDR3 is CASSRYSGGIYEQFF. The CDR3 bases are TGTGCCAGTAGTCGGTATAGCGGGGGTATTTATGAGCAGTTCTTC. The whole variable domain, remainder taken from reference TRBV19 and TRBJ2-1, is DGGITQSPKYLFRKEGQNVTLSCEQNLNHDAMYWYRQDPGQGLRLIYYSQIVNDFQKGDIAEGYSVSREKKESFPLTVTSAQKNPTAFYLCASSRYSGGIYEQFFGPGTRLTVL.

The V and J genes are TRBV6-2 or TRBV6-3 and TRBJ1-6, with 7 nucleotides matching TRBD1. The CDR3 is 15 amino acids. V shed 2 bases, J shed 2 bases, and the junction held 0 bases outside the gene matches. CDR1 MNHEY and CDR2 SVGEGT come from the germline V gene. Here the CDR3 DNA reads TGTGCCAGCAGTTACGACAGGGCCTATAATTCACCCCTCCACTTT. This codes for CASSYDRAYNSPLHF.

The chain carries TRBV30 and TRBJ1-6; 8 bases map to TRBD1. The germline gives CDR1 GTSNPN, CDR2 SVGIG (reference sequence). The CDR3 covers 14 residues. Germline trimming cut 3 bases from V and 7 bases from J; bases unmatched to any gene: 5. Here the CDR3 DNA reads TGTGCCTGGAGGGGGGACAGGTTAAATTCACCCCTCCACTTT. Residues: CAWRGDRLNSPLHF.

The V gene is TRBV4-1, the J gene TRBJ2-5; D possibly corresponds to TRBD2 (6 bases). The V gene's germline CDR1 is MGHRA and CDR2 YSYEKL. The CDR3 covers 15 residues. Trimming took 4 bases from V and 5 from J, leaving 17 bases between them. The DNA for the CDR3 is TGCGCCAGCAGCCCCCTCCCGACTAGAAGGGAGACCCAGTACTTC. Residues: CASSPLPTRRETQYF.

V and J are TRBV29-1 and TRBJ1-3; D not resolved. Germline V lookup: CDR1 SQVTM, CDR2 ANQGSEA. The CDR3 extends over 13 amino acids. V shed 4 bases and J shed 0 bases, with 7 bases lying between them. Here the CDR3 DNA reads TGCAGCGTTGTTGGGGTCTCTGGAAACACCATATATTTT. This sequence encodes CSVVGVSGNTIYF.

The chain has TRBV20-1 and TRBJ2-2; D unclear. Deletions cut 3 bases from V and 5 bases from J, with 13 bases between. CDR3 length: 14 amino acids. Germline CDR1 is DFQATT and CDR2 is SNEGSKA (reference sequence). Here the CDR3 reads CSASLVAGTGELFF. CDR3 DNA sequence: TGCAGTGCTAGTTTGGTTGCCGGTACCGGGGAGCTGTTTTTT.

The chain links TRBV29-1 to TRBJ1-2; 8 nucleotides line up with TRBD1. The CDR3 is 15 residues long. The germline gives CDR1 SQVTM, CDR2 ANQGSEA. The CDR3 spells CGRGANGQGNYGYTF. CDR3 DNA: TGCGGCAGAGGGGCCAACGGACAGGGTAACTATGGCTACACCTTC.

V and J are TRBV4-2 and TRBJ2-7; 9 nucleotides align to TRBD1. After removal of 0 bases from V and 0 bases from J, the junction contained 3 bases not matched to a gene. Germline CDR1 and CDR2: LGHNA and YNFKEQ. The CDR3 has 16 amino acids. CDR3 in DNA: TGTGCCAGCAGCCAAGAACGGACAGGGGCCTCCTACGAGCAGTACTTC. Translated: CASSQERTGASYEQYF.

The V call is TRBV28, the J call TRBJ2-7; 7 bases are shared with TRBD1. This CDR3 spans 12 amino acids. The germline gives CDR1 MDHEN, CDR2 SYDVKM. V trimming: 5 bases; J trimming: 7 bases; junction bases outside the gene matches: 5. CDR3 sequence reads: CASSLRQGEQYF. CDR3 in DNA: TGTGCCAGCAGTCTCCGACAGGGTGAGCAGTACTTC. The full variable domain, completed using reference TRBV28 and TRBJ2-7, is DVKVTQSSRYLVKRTGEKVFLECVQDMDHENMFWYRQDPGLGLRLIYFSYDVKMKEKGDIPEGYSVSREKKERFSLILESASTNQTSMYLCASSLRQGEQYFGPGTRLTVT.

The chain joins TRBV19 to TRBJ1-1; tentatively, D is TRBD1 (6 bases). This CDR3 is built from 13 residues. Germline loops: CDR1 LNHDA, CDR2 SQIVND (reference sequence). The ends were cut back, 6 bases at V and 6 bases at J, with 14 bases in the middle. Here the CDR3 reads CASSPGHIPEAFF. As DNA, the CDR3 is TGTGCCAGTAGCCCGGGACATATCCCTGAAGCTTTCTTT.

V and J are TRBV27 and TRBJ1-2; TRBD1 is a possible D gene (6 bases). The CDR3 sequence is 17 residues long. Trimming removed 4 bases from V and 4 bases from J, with 22 bases in between. The germline CDR1 and CDR2 sequences are MNHEY and SMNVEV (reference sequence). The CDR3 sequence: CASSSTELTGSSYGYTF. The DNA of the CDR3 is TGTGCCAGCAGTTCCACCGAGCTTACAGGGAGCTCCTATGGCTACACCTTC.

The CDR3 nucleotides read TGTGCCAGCAGCTTTTTCGCGGGGAACACTGAAGCTTTCTTT. Protein sequence: CASSFFAGNTEAFF. The gene calls are TRBV11-1 and TRBJ1-1; D uncertain. Germline V CDR1 and CDR2: SGHAT, FQDESV (reference sequence). Trimming stripped 3 bases from V and 1 base from J, with 9 bases between. The CDR3 consists of 14 residues.

This chain links TRBV7-2 with TRBJ1-5, with D possibly matching TRBD1 (5 bases). This CDR3 comprises 15 residues. Germline-derived CDR1 and CDR2 are SGHTA and FQGNSA. V lost 5 bases, J lost 9 bases, and 20 bases lay in between. Written as DNA, the CDR3 is TGTGCCAGCAGCCCGAGTCCCGGGACGGTCAGGCCCCAGCATTTT. Amino acid sequence: CASSPSPGTVRPQHF.

This clone was observed a handful of times. V gene TRBV11-1 combines with J gene TRBJ2-7; 9 bases align to TRBD1. Trimming at V came to 4 bases and at J to 3 bases, leaving 4 bases not matched to a gene. Per the germline V gene, CDR1 is SGHAT and CDR2 is FQDESV (reference sequence). The CDR3 loop spans 14 amino acids. CDR3 sequence (DNA): TGTGCCAGCAGCTCCGGACAGGGGAGCTACGAGCAGTACTTC. As protein: CASSSGQGSYEQYF.

This chain uses TRBV5-4 with TRBJ1-1, with D perhaps TRBD1 (5 bases). This CDR3 contains 14 residues. Per germline, CDR1 SGHNT and CDR2 YYREEE (reference sequence). Trimming took off 6 bases at V and 1 base at J, with 13 bases between the two ends. This chain's CDR3 is CASIRWGENTEAFF. CDR3 nucleotides: TGTGCCAGCATCCGCTGGGGGGAGAACACTGAAGCTTTCTTT.

The chain is built from TRBV5-1 and TRBJ2-7; TRBD1 is a possible D gene (6 bases). V shed 4 bases and J shed 5 bases, with 16 bases lying between them. Germline V lookup: CDR1 SGHRS, CDR2 YFSETQ. The CDR3 totals 14 residues. The CDR3 loop is CASSARAGENEQYF. The CDR3 nucleotides are TGCGCCAGCAGCGCGAGGGCAGGGGAGAACGAGCAGTACTTC.

The chain recombines TRBV5-1 with TRBJ1-2; no definite D call. Trimming removed 3 bases from V and 3 bases from J, with 9 bases in between. The CDR3 has 13 residues. Germline V gives CDR1 SGHRS, CDR2 YFSETQ. CDR3 nucleotide sequence: TGCGCCAGCAGCTCAAACACCCACTATGGCTACACCTTC. The encoded protein is CASSSNTHYGYTF.

The chain links TRBV12-3 or TRBV12-4 to TRBJ1-2; D ambiguous. The CDR3 totals 12 residues. V was cut by 7 bases and J by 3 bases, with 9 bases left in between. CDR3 amino acids: CASTDGHYGYTF. The CDR3 DNA reads as TGTGCCAGCACTGACGGCCACTATGGCTACACCTTC.